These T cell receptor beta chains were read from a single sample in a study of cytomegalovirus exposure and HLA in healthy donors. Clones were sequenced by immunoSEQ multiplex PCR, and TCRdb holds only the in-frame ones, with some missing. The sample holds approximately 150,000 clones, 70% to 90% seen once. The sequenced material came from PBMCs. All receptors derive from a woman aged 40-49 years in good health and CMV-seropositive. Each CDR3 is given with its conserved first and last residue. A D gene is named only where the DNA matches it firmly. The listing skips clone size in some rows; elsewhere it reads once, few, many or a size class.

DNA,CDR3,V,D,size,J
TGTGCCAGCAGCCAACGACAGGGGGTTTCCTACGAGCAGTACTTC,CASSQRQGVSYEQYF,TRBV4-2,TRBD1,-,TRBJ2-7
TGCGCCAGCAGCACGGGACAGGGAAGACTCGGCTACACCTTC,CASSTGQGRLGYTF,TRBV5-1,TRBD1,once,TRBJ1-2
TGTGCCAGCAGCGGGGCAGGGGGCTCGAGGCAGCCCCAGCATTTT,CASSGAGGSRQPQHF,TRBV6-5,TRBD1,once,TRBJ1-5
TGCGCCAGCAGCTTGGGGTTCACCGGGACTAGGCAAAACATTCAGTACTTC,CASSLGFTGTRQNIQYF,TRBV5-1,TRBD2,-,TRBJ2-4
TGTGCCAGCAGCCCCGCCGGGACTAGCGACATCTACGAGCAGTACTTC,CASSPAGTSDIYEQYF,TRBV6-4,TRBD2,-,TRBJ2-7
TGCAGTGTTGTAATAGATACGCAGTATTTT,CSVVIDTQYF,TRBV20-1,-,-,TRBJ2-3
TGTGCCAGCAGCTACCTACAGGGTCGCGAGCAGTACTTC,CASSYLQGREQYF,TRBV7-8,-,-,TRBJ2-7
TGTGCCACCAGCAGGAAACAGGGGGGAACTGAAGCTTTCTTT,CATSRKQGGTEAFF,TRBV15,TRBD1,-,TRBJ1-1
TGTGCCAGCAGCTTACAGGTTTATAGCAATCAGCCCCAGCATTTT,CASSLQVYSNQPQHF,TRBV28,-,-,TRBJ1-5
TGTGCTAGTGGTCTAAGACAGGGTAACGAGACCCAGTACTTC,CASGLRQGNETQYF,TRBV12-5,TRBD1,once,TRBJ2-5
TGTGCCAGCAGCGTACCTAGCGGGGGACAAGAGACCCAGTACTTC,CASSVPSGGQETQYF,TRBV9,TRBD2,-,TRBJ2-5
TGTGCCTGGGGTCAGGGGTCAGACCAAGAGACCCAGTACTTC,CAWGQGSDQETQYF,TRBV30,-,once,TRBJ2-5
TGTGCCAGCTCACCGTCGTGGGGGGGCGCGGCTTCCTACGAGCAGTACTTC,CASSPSWGGAASYEQYF,TRBV18,-,-,TRBJ2-7
TGCGCCAGCACGCTTTGGGACTATCAGAACACCGGGGAGCTGTTTTTT,CASTLWDYQNTGELFF,TRBV4-1,TRBD2,-,TRBJ2-2
TGTGCCAGCAGTCCAAGCGGGGCGATCTACGAGCAGTACTTC,CASSPSGAIYEQYF,TRBV27,TRBD2,-,TRBJ2-7
TGTGCCAGCCACTCGAACAGGGATTTCTACGAGCAGTACTTC,CASHSNRDFYEQYF,TRBV27,-,-,TRBJ2-7
TGTGCCAGCAGTTTCAATACGGACAGGAACAATGAGCAGTTCTTC,CASSFNTDRNNEQFF,TRBV27,TRBD1,-,TRBJ2-1
TGTGCCAGCAGCTCAAGGGGGATGGGGAAGGAAAAACTGTTTTTT,CASSSRGMGKEKLFF,TRBV5-4,-,-,TRBJ1-4
TGTGCCAGCAGAGAACCGGGGGGGGGCACAGATACGCAGTATTTT,CASREPGGGTDTQYF,TRBV2,TRBD2,-,TRBJ2-3
TGTGCCAGCAGTCTGACAGGGGGCGCGCCTGAAGCTTTCTTT,CASSLTGGAPEAFF,TRBV28,TRBD1,-,TRBJ1-1
TGTGCCAGCAGCTCATGGGCGGGGGGCCAAACCGGGGAGCTGTTTTTT,CASSSWAGGQTGELFF,TRBV7-6,TRBD2,-,TRBJ2-2
TGTGCCACCAGCAGAGAGAGGGCTAGGTACGAGCAGTACTTC,CATSRERARYEQYF,TRBV15,-,-,TRBJ2-7
TGTGCCATCGCCTGGGGGGACAGGTCTTCCTACGAGCAGTACTTC,CAIAWGDRSSYEQYF,TRBV10-3,TRBD1,-,TRBJ2-7
TGTGCCAGCAGCAAGTCGGGGGTCACCGGGGAGCTGTTTTTT,CASSKSGVTGELFF,TRBV7-7,-,-,TRBJ2-2
TGTGCCAGCAGCTTAGAACTACCCACAGATACGCAGTATTTT,CASSLELPTDTQYF,TRBV7-6,-,-,TRBJ2-3
TGTGCCAGTAGTGGACCGCCTCCGGGACAGGGGTTCCCGGAAGCTTTCTTT,CASSGPPPGQGFPEAFF,TRBV19,TRBD1,-,TRBJ1-1
TGTGTTTCTGGTGGGACAGAGAGGTTCACCGGGGAGCTGTTTTTT,CVSGGTERFTGELFF,TRBV2,TRBD1,-,TRBJ2-2
TGTGCCAGAAGCTTGCGTTCTTCGGCTTTCTTT,CARSLRSSAFF,TRBV5-3,-,few,TRBJ1-1
TGTGCCAGCTCACACAGGGGCGAGCAGTACTTC,CASSHRGEQYF,TRBV18,TRBD1,-,TRBJ2-7
TGTGCCAGCAGAAAACAGGGGGGTAGTGAAAAACTGTTTTTT,CASRKQGGSEKLFF,TRBV28,TRBD1,-,TRBJ1-4
TGTGCCAGCACCACCATGGGGCCGGAGACCCAGTACTTC,CASTTMGPETQYF,TRBV21-1,-,-,TRBJ2-5
TGTGTCGGACAGGGCTACACCTTC,CVGQGYTF,TRBV7-9,-,few,TRBJ1-2
TGTGCCAGCAGCTCACAGCGGTACAATGAGCAGTTCTTC,CASSSQRYNEQFF,TRBV7-3,-,-,TRBJ2-1
TGTGCCAGCAGCTTGGGACTAGCGTCACTCCCAGAGGGGCAGTATTTT,CASSLGLASLPEGQYF,TRBV7-2,TRBD2,-,TRBJ2-3
TGCGCCAGCAGCTTGGCCTGGACTGCAGATACGCAGTATTTT,CASSLAWTADTQYF,TRBV5-1,-,-,TRBJ2-3
TGTGCCAGCAGCGTAGAAGGGAGGAGCTATGGCTACACCTTC,CASSVEGRSYGYTF,TRBV9,-,-,TRBJ1-2
TGTGCCAGCGGGGGGGAACAGCACACCGGGGAGCTGTTTTTT,CASGGEQHTGELFF,TRBV9,TRBD2,-,TRBJ2-2
TGTGCCAGCAGTTTATTGGCGGGCACAGATACGCAGTATTTT,CASSLLAGTDTQYF,TRBV28,-,once,TRBJ2-3
TGTGCCAGCAGTCCGAGGGGGCGGGAGGTCTGGGGCGAGCAGTACTTC,CASSPRGREVWGEQYF,TRBV28,-,few,TRBJ2-7
TGTGCCAGCTCACCATTTAGCGGGAGCATTCGGAACGAGCAGTACTTC,CASSPFSGSIRNEQYF,TRBV18,TRBD2,few,TRBJ2-7
TGTGCCAGCAGCTTGAGTGACGGGGTGCGCACCGGGGAGCTGTTTTTT,CASSLSDGVRTGELFF,TRBV7-3,-,few,TRBJ2-2
TGTGCCAGCAGCTGGAAGGGAGGGCACTCGACAGATACGCAGTATTTT,CASSWKGGHSTDTQYF,TRBV5-6,TRBD2,-,TRBJ2-3
TGTGCCAGCAGCAGAACTGAAGCTTTCTTT,CASSRTEAFF,TRBV28,-,-,TRBJ1-1
TGTGCCAGCAGCTTAGGGACAGGGGCCCCCCCCGAGCAGTACTTC,CASSLGTGAPPEQYF,TRBV7-8,TRBD1,-,TRBJ2-7
TGTGCCAGCAGTTTGACAGAGACTAACTATGGCTACACCTTC,CASSLTETNYGYTF,TRBV6-6,-,-,TRBJ1-2
TGTGCCTGGAGTGGGGCAGGGTATTCACCCCTCCACTTT,CAWSGAGYSPLHF,TRBV30,-,-,TRBJ1-6
TGTGCCAGCAGCGGGACTGGATACAATGAGCAGTTCTTC,CASSGTGYNEQFF,TRBV25-1,-,-,TRBJ2-1
TGCGCCAGCAACGGACAGGGCACAGATACGCAGTATTTT,CASNGQGTDTQYF,TRBV10-1,TRBD1,-,TRBJ2-3
TGTGCCAGCTCCCCAGGTTCTCAGAACTATGGCTACACCTTC,CASSPGSQNYGYTF,TRBV18,-,once,TRBJ1-2
TGCGCCAACCCCACCGGGACAGGGTGTATAGGTAATGAAAAACTGTTTTTT,CANPTGTGCIGNEKLFF,TRBV10-2,TRBD1,-,TRBJ1-4
TGTGCCAGCAGCTTCGAGGGGCGGGGGATCCACGAGCAGTACTTC,CASSFEGRGIHEQYF,TRBV7-8,TRBD2,-,TRBJ2-7
TGCAGCGTAGCAAGGACAGGGGGCATTGAAGCTTTCTTT,CSVARTGGIEAFF,TRBV29-1,TRBD1,-,TRBJ1-1
TGTGCCAGCAGCCAAGATTTGCCAGGCGGAAACACCATATATTTT,CASSQDLPGGNTIYF,TRBV14,-,few,TRBJ1-3
TGTGCCAGTGAGGGATTTAAGACTAATGAAAAACTGTTTTTT,CASEGFKTNEKLFF,TRBV19,-,-,TRBJ1-4
TGTGCCAGCAGCAAAGTGAGCCACACAGATACGCAGTATTTT,CASSKVSHTDTQYF,TRBV21-1,-,-,TRBJ2-3